A selection of T cell receptor beta chains follows, all from one sample in a study of shared clonotypes between healthy human individuals. Assay: immunoSEQ multiplex PCR; the TCRdb copy retains only in-frame clones and omits some. The sample lists 1.5 million to 2.5 million clones; roughly 95% were seen once. Input material: naive CD8+ T cells sorted from blood. Receptors originate from a man aged 18-30 years in good health. The CDR3 runs from the conserved cysteine through the conserved F or W. D genes are given only for firm matches. Where a row states a size, it is once, few, many or the class of an expanded clone; other rows omit it.

NA	NA	TRBV28	TRBJ1-1	TGTGCCAGCAATCCCCTGTATTGGGAGGGGCGGAACACTGAAGCTTTCTTT	CASNPLYWEGRNTEAFF
NA	TRBD1	TRBV28	TRBJ2-1	TGTGCCAGCAGTTTAGGACAGGGGACCTACAATGAGCAGTTCTTC	CASSLGQGTYNEQFF
NA	TRBD1	TRBV27	TRBJ2-7	TGTGCCAGCAGGGGACGTACAGGGGGCGCCTACGAGCAGTACTTC	CASRGRTGGAYEQYF
NA	TRBD2	TRBV4-1	TRBJ2-1	TGCGCCAGCAGCTTTCTAGCGGGGGGGCCTGATGAGCAGTTCTTC	CASSFLAGGPDEQFF
NA	NA	TRBV5-4	TRBJ2-1	TGTGCCAGCAGCTTTGAAGGCGGGGACAATGAGCAGTTCTTC	CASSFEGGDNEQFF
NA	NA	TRBV10-2	TRBJ1-4	TGCGCCAGCGCCGAAAGCGGGACAACTAATGAAAAACTGTTTTTT	CASAESGTTNEKLFF
NA	TRBD2	TRBV4-1	TRBJ2-7	TGCGCCAGCAGCCCTAGGGCGGGGGACCCGACCTACGAGCAGTACTTC	CASSPRAGDPTYEQYF
NA	TRBD2	TRBV27	TRBJ2-1	TGTGCCAGCAGTCCAACGGGGGGTGAGCAGTTCTTC	CASSPTGGEQFF
NA	TRBD1	TRBV27	TRBJ2-7	TGTGCCACCGGAGAGGGGACAGGGCCCAAAGAGCAGTACTTC	CATGEGTGPKEQYF
NA	NA	TRBV30	TRBJ1-2	TGTGCCTGGAGTATGGGAGGGCTCCCTTCCTATGGCTACACCTTC	CAWSMGGLPSYGYTF
NA	NA	TRBV15	TRBJ1-1	TGTGCCACCAGCGACAGACTAGACACTGAAGCTTTCTTT	CATSDRLDTEAFF
NA	NA	TRBV27	TRBJ2-1	TGTGCCAGCAGTTTCAGGTCGCACAATGAGCAGTTCTTC	CASSFRSHNEQFF
NA	NA	TRBV30	TRBJ2-7	TGTGCCTGGACCGCAAGTGGGGACGAGCAGTACTTC	CAWTASGDEQYF
NA	NA	TRBV7-9	TRBJ2-7	TGTGCCAGCAGCCTCCGGGACGGGGCCTACGAGCAGTACTTC	CASSLRDGAYEQYF
NA	NA	TRBV14	TRBJ1-2	TGTGCCAGCAGCCAAACAACGGGAGCTAACTATGGCTACACCTTC	CASSQTTGANYGYTF
once	NA	TRBV6-6	TRBJ2-7	TGTGCCAGCAGTTACTGGGGTTACGAGCAGTACTTC	CASSYWGYEQYF
few	TRBD1	TRBV2	TRBJ1-6	TGTGCCATACCGGGACAGGGAGGTTCACCCCTCCACTTT	CAIPGQGGSPLHF